One sample yielded the 12 T cell receptor beta chains listed below, sequenced in a study of vaccination effects on CD4 cells after COVID-19. The table came from immunoSEQ multiplex PCR; TCRdb's copy has only in-frame clones and leaves some out. The sample yields tens of thousands of clones, roughly 74% seen once. Their specific antigens are unknown. Having been cultured for roughly 11 days, the cells underwent CD4+ T cell isolation. Of the BNT162b2 and mRNA-1273 vaccines, participants received two doses of one or the other. This specimen was CD4+ T cells from PBMCs cultured without peptide, taken after COVID-19 vaccination. The receptors here all came from a human donor who received a COVID-19 vaccine.

V is TRBV19 and J is TRBJ2-4; 10 positions match TRBD1. Germline lookup yields CDR1 LNHDA and CDR2 SQIVND (reference sequence). The CDR3 spans 15 residues. With 1 base clipped from V and 8 bases from J, the junction kept 5 bases outside the gene matches. Here the CDR3 reads CASSIGFGTGDIQYF. The CDR3 nucleotides read TGTGCCAGTAGTATAGGTTTCGGGACAGGGGACATTCAGTACTTC. Based on the CDR3 plus reference TRBV19 and TRBJ2-4, the full variable domain is DGGITQSPKYLFRKEGQNVTLSCEQNLNHDAMYWYRQDPGQGLRLIYYSQIVNDFQKGDIAEGYSVSREKKESFPLTVTSAQKNPTAFYLCASSIGFGTGDIQYFGAGTRLSVL.

This chain joins TRBV5-6 and TRBJ1-3, with D possibly TRBD1 on 5 matching bases. The germline V gene encodes CDR1 SGHDT and CDR2 YYEEEE. Trimming took off 4 bases at V and 0 bases at J, with 8 bases between the two ends. The CDR3 has 14 amino acids. CDR3 in amino acids: CASSRGASGNTIYF. The DNA of the CDR3 is TGTGCCAGCAGCAGGGGCGCCTCTGGAAACACCATATATTTT.

This chain's CDR3 is CASSSWADRVTF. The CDR3 region has the DNA TGTGCCAGCAGCTCCTGGGCCGATCGGGTGACCTTC. This rearrangement joins TRBV7-6 to TRBJ1-2; D not resolved. The CDR3 is 12 residues long. V dropped 4 bases and J dropped 14 bases, with 17 bases sitting between them. CDR1 is SGHVS, CDR2 FNYEAQ, per germline.

This chain connects TRBV4-1 to TRBJ2-7; no reliable D call. The ends were cut back, 3 bases at V and 5 bases at J, with 11 bases in the middle. There are 13 residues in the CDR3. CDR1 is MGHRA, CDR2 YSYEKL, per germline. In DNA form, the CDR3 reads TGCGCCAGCAGCCATGGAGTGGGCCACGAGCAGTACGTC. Its protein product is CASSHGVGHEQYV.

The chain couples TRBV9 to TRBJ2-6; D gene uncertain. The CDR3 has 18 residues. Per the germline V gene, CDR1 is SGDLS and CDR2 is YYNGEE. The ends were cut back, 0 bases at V and 0 bases at J, with 13 bases in the middle. Here the CDR3 DNA reads TGTGCCAGCAGCGTAGCAGGATCTATCTTCTCTGGGGCCAACGTCCTGACTTTC. This translates into CASSVAGSIFSGANVLTF. The complete variable domain, with remaining parts taken from reference TRBV9 and TRBJ2-6, reads DSGVTQTPKHLITATGQRVTLRCSPRSGDLSVYWYQQSLDQGLQFLIQYYNGEERAKGNILERFSAQQFPDLHSELNLSSLELGDSALYFCASSVAGSIFSGANVLTFGAGSRLTVL.

This clone was counted a single time. The chain combines TRBV9 with TRBJ1-2, with 8 bases identical to TRBD1. The CDR3 is 16 residues long. Germline V gene sequence: CDR1 SGDLS, CDR2 YYNGEE. With 4 bases clipped from V and 4 bases from J, the junction kept 12 bases outside the gene matches. CDR3 region: CASSSQGAGGVYGYTF. The CDR3 coding sequence is TGTGCCAGCAGCTCCCAGGGGGCAGGGGGGGTCTATGGCTACACCTTC.

This clone was detected only a few times. The chain links TRBV28 to TRBJ1-5, with TRBD1 identical over 7 bases. This CDR3 has 14 amino acids. V lost 5 bases to trimming and J lost 6 bases; unmatched junction nucleotides: 7. The V gene's germline CDR1 is MDHEN and CDR2 SYDVKM. This CDR3 reads CASSLGTERQPQHF. Written as DNA, the CDR3 is TGTGCCAGCAGTCTAGGGACAGAACGTCAGCCCCAGCATTTT.

DNA of the CDR3: TGTGCCAGCAGTTACTTTGGGACAGCGAACACCGGGGAGCTGTTTTTT. Protein product: CASSYFGTANTGELFF. The rearrangement links TRBV6-2 or TRBV6-3 to TRBJ2-2; 7 bases align to TRBD1. The CDR3 has 16 residues. V lost 1 base to trimming and J lost 0 bases; unmatched junction nucleotides: 2. The germline V gene has CDR1 MNHEY and CDR2 SVGEGT.

The chain combines TRBV6-2 or TRBV6-3 with TRBJ1-1; unclear D gene. Looked up from germline, CDR1 is MNHEY and CDR2 is SVGEGT. The CDR3 sequence is 12 residues long. The ends were cut back, 0 bases at V and 5 bases at J, with 4 bases in the middle. The CDR3 DNA sequence: TGTGCCAGCAGTTACTCATGGACTGAAGCTTTCTTT. It is translated as CASSYSWTEAFF.

This clone has a handful of counts. V and J are TRBV11-2 and TRBJ1-2, with a weak D call TRBD1 (5 bases). The germline gives CDR1 SGHAT, CDR2 FQNNGV. This CDR3 is built from 12 residues. Between the trimmed V and J ends, which lost 11 bases and 2 bases, there was a span of 12 bases. This CDR3 is CALERDNYGYTF. DNA of the CDR3: TGTGCCCTGGAGAGGGACAACTATGGCTACACCTTC.

This clone turned up a few times. V usage is TRBV19 and J usage is TRBJ1-5, with TRBD1 matching 7 bases. Germline values: CDR1 LNHDA, CDR2 SQIVND (reference sequence). The CDR3 spans 15 residues. J gave up 2 bases and V 3 bases, and 4 bases lay outside the gene matches. CDR3 nucleotide sequence: TGTGCCAGTAGTATCTACGGACAGGGCAATCAGCCCCAGCATTTT. As protein: CASSIYGQGNQPQHF.

The V call is TRBV6-5, the J call TRBJ1-1; D perhaps matches TRBD1 (6 bases). V was shortened by 5 bases and J by 10 bases, with 23 bases between the two germline ends. The CDR3 extends over 15 amino acids. The germline gives CDR1 MNHEY, CDR2 SVGAGI. In nucleotides, the CDR3 is TGTGCCAGCAGTACCTCGTTACAGGGCCATAGGGGAGCTTTCTTT. Its protein is CASSTSLQGHRGAFF.